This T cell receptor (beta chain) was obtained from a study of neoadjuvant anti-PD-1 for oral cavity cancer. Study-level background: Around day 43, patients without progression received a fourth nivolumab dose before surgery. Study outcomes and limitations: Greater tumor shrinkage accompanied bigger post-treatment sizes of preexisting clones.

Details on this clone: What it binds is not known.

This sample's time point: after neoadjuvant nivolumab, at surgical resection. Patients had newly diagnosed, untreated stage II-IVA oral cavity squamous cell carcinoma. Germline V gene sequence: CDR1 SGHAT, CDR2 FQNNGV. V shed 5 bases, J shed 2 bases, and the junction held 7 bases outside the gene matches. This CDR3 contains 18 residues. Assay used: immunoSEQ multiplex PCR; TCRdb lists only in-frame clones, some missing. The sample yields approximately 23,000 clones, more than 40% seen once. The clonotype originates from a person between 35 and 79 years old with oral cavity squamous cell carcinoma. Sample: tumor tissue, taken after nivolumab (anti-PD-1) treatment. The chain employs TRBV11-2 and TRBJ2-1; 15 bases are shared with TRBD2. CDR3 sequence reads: CASSGGLAGGVTYNEQFF. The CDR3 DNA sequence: TGTGCCAGCAGCGGGGGACTAGCGGGGGGCGTAACCTACAATGAGCAGTTCTTC.